This TCR beta chain was captured in a study of shared clonotypes between healthy human individuals. All of the donors resided in Nashville, Tennessee, and each was a Caucasian adult. The CDR3 spans 15 residues. The V and J ends lost 5 bases and 3 bases, in that order; junction bases with no gene match: 10. From germline, CDR1 is SEHNR and CDR2 FQNEAQ (reference sequence). TCRdb's copy holds only in-frame clones and misses some; the assay was immunoSEQ multiplex PCR. In the table there are some 100,000 clones, roughly 70% of which are singletons. Sequencing was performed on memory CD8+ T cells sorted from blood. Subset given: CD45RO+ cells pooled with CCR7-negative TemRA cells. The chain has TRBV7-9 and TRBJ2-7, with TRBD2 identical over 7 bases. The clonotype was recovered from a woman aged 25 to 39 in good health. In DNA, the CDR3 is TGTGCCAGCAGCCCCTCGCTAGCGGATGTCTACGAGCAGTACTTC. Amino acids: CASSPSLADVYEQYF.